This T cell receptor (beta chain) comes out of a study of identical twins. Template switching supplied a universal primer site; unique molecular identifiers were carried on the cDNA. TCRdb re-called the 5' RACE reads through MiXCR, storing one row per CDR3 protein. The table records 500,000 or so distinct CDR3 sequences, less than 25% of them present only once. Germline V gene lookup returns CDR1 ENHRY and CDR2 SYGVKD. The CDR3 spans 13 residues. The ends were cut back, 7 bases at V and 3 bases at J, with 9 bases in the middle. These data are also associated with another study on T cells expressing NK-cell markers. That report adds: Only alpha-beta TCR T cells were sorted in several experiments, using an anti-gamma-delta TCR antibody.

The TCR sequence derives from a woman aged 18-29 years in good health. The gene calls are TRBV10-3 and TRBJ1-4, with D hard to call. The sample comprised CD4+ T cells sorted from blood. CDR3 amino acids: CAINGNSNEKLFF. CDR3 sequence (DNA): TGTGCCATCAATGGTAACTCTAATGAAAAACTGTTTTTT.